This T cell receptor beta chain is drawn from a study of T cells in women clearing cervical HPV infection (dated by TCRdb to between 2018 and 2020). Some background on the complete study: Cases were some 24 women with histologically confirmed HPV16-related CIN3 or worse, including 2 invasive cancers. The controls were 25 or so women whose single incident HPV16 infection cleared within 12 months with no development of precancer or cancer. Case blood was taken at the visit when the lesion was first identified, whereas control blood was taken when infection was no longer detected. For cases, the median interval between lesion detection and blood sampling was around 150 days, with an interquartile range of roughly 80 to 200 days. Since HLA typing was available for only a few women, HLA type could not be ruled out as a confounder. An exploratory proof-of-principle case-control study, nested within the Guanacaste HPV Natural History Study in Costa Rica, was conducted to compare TCR repertoires across cervical HPV16 outcomes. Cases and controls were matched on year of sample collection and on age within five years. A median age of approximately 30 years was observed in cases versus over 37 in controls, and no significant differences in baseline characteristics were found. The parent cohort enrolled 9,500 to 12,000 women aged 18 or older in Guanacaste, Costa Rica, in about 1993 to 1995 and followed the women for approximately seven years. Five blinded duplicates per group were added as quality controls, giving around 60 samples: 50 participants and 10 replicates. The research as a whole found: T-cell numbers per sample were unknown, so richness differences could reflect varying T-cell content rather than repertoire biology. The cross-sectional design could not show whether associations preceded infection or resulted from it; effector/memory subsets and HPV-specific T cells were not isolated. TRBV6-7 relative abundance was lower in cases than in controls (about 0.099% versus 0.17%; Bonferroni P = 0.0008). TCR repertoire richness was significantly higher in CIN3+ cases than in controls across sequencing depths, while evenness did not differ. Random forest classifiers that combined richness and V gene abundances separated cases from controls with an estimated AUC of about 0.8.

Note on this clone: Its recognized antigen is unknown. The read finishes 3 residues shy of the CDR3 end, and the germline J gene is used to complete it.

TCR beta CDR3 regions were amplified by multiplex PCR from an average of roughly 1.3 ug genomic DNA per sample using the immunoSEQ assay. To correct primer bias, the assay used a complete synthetic TCR repertoire to set an amplification baseline. Amplicons were sequenced on the Illumina platform. The published analysis was carried out like this. Sequences were error-corrected by clustering with frequency ratios and a modified nearest-neighbor algorithm and were then analyzed in the immunoSEQ Analyzer with IMGT gene definitions. At each rarefaction depth, TCR richness and evenness were averaged across 20 rarefaction repeats, and samples with fewer sequences than that depth were excluded. Relative abundances of V, D and J genes were compared between groups using Wilcoxon rank sum tests, with FDR correction applied. In the blinded duplicates, the intraclass correlation was around 96% for TCR richness and averaged around 78% across 65 to 75 gene segments. The table was pulled from immuneACCESS by TCRdb, which kept in-frame rearrangements only. Such tables lose some clones; where checked, under half of the loss comes from unresolved V genes, and the rest has no known cause. The DNA was the basis for D and trimming; V, J and clone size are from that table. This sample's listing comprises 46,000 or so clones. In total, the top ten clones hold approximately 40% of the sample.

The CDR3 has 14 amino acids, counting the end cysteine and phenylalanine. Only the CDR3 bases that were read are kept: 33 of them, in frame from base 1. For this chain, trimming is 0 bases at the V end and 6 bases at the J end, and the number of junction bases without a gene match is 5. CDR1 and CDR2 are read off the germline V gene (reference sequence) as GTSNPN and SVGIG. Every participant had a single incident cervical HPV16 infection, and women with prevalent HPV16 infections were excluded. Cervical HPV DNA was detected with MY09/MY11 PCR, and genotyping was done with dot-blot hybridization. Under 17 mL of heparinized blood was centrifuged, after which the buffy coat was aliquoted, frozen at -30 degrees C, and then stored at -80 degrees C. Genomic DNA was extracted from buffy coat specimens using QIAGEN kits.

This sequence originates from a woman between 18 and 70 years old with a cervical HPV16 infection that either progressed to CIN3+ or cleared (not recorded which). Material: blood buffy coat. The rearranged chain carries TRBV30 and TRBJ2-7, with TRBD2 identical over 10 junction bases. Incomplete CDR3 DNA: TGTGCCTGGAGTGTACTAGCGGGATTAGGCGAG. Its amino acids are CAWSVLAGLGE. The whole CDR3 reads CAWSVLAGLGEQYF.